This entry features one T cell receptor beta chain sequence. The sample contains more than one DNA sequence encoding this CDR3. Using immunoSEQ multiplex PCR, the repertoire was profiled, and TCRdb retains in-frame clones only, with some absent. The top ten hold over 2% of the sample, which has about 120,000 clones, 88% seen once. The data were taken from a study of control samples from healthy donors and cancer patients. The V and J ends lost 3 bases and 5 bases, in that order; junction bases with no gene match: 3. The CDR3 is made up of 15 amino acids. Per germline, CDR1 SGHRS and CDR2 YFSETQ. Sample: blood. The clonotype was recovered from a woman between 70 and 85 years old in good health. The chain uses TRBV5-1 and TRBJ2-2, with TRBD1 identical over 11 bases. In DNA form, the CDR3 reads TGCGCCAGCAGCTGGGGGACAGGGGGTACCGGGGAGCTGTTTTTT. Translated, it gives CASSWGTGGTGELFF.